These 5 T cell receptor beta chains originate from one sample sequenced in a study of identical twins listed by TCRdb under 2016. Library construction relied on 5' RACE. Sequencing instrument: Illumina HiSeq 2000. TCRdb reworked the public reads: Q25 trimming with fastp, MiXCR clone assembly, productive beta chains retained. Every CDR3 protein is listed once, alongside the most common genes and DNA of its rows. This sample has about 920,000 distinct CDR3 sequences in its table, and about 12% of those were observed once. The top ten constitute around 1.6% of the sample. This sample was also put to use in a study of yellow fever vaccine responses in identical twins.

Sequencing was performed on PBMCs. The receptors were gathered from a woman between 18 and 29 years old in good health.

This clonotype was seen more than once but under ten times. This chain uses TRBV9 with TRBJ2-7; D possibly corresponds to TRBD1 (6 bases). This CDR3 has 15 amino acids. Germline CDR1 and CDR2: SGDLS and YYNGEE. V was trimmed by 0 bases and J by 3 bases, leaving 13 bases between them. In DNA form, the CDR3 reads TGTGCCAGCAGCGTAGGGGGGACACTAAACTACGAGCAGTACTTC. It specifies CASSVGGTLNYEQYF. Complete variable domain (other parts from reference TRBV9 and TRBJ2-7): DSGVTQTPKHLITATGQRVTLRCSPRSGDLSVYWYQQSLDQGLQFLIQYYNGEERAKGNILERFSAQQFPDLHSELNLSSLELGDSALYFCASSVGGTLNYEQYFGPGTRLTVT.

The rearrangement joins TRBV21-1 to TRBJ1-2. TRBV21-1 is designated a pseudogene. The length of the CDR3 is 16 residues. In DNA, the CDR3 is TGTGCCAGCAGCAAAGGGGTTGAGAGGGACTGGTATGGCTACACCTTC. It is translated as CASSKGVERDWYGYTF.

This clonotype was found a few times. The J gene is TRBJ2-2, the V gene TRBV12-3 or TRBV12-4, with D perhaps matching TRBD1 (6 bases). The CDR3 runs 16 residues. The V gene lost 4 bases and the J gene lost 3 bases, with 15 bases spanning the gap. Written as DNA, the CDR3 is TGTGCCAGCAGTTCGCTCCGGGACATCGACACCGGGGAGCTGTTTTTT. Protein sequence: CASSSLRDIDTGELFF.

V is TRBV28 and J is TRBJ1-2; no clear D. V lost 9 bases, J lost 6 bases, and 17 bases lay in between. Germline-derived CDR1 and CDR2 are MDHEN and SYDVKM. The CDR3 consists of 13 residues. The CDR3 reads CASPNPFGDGYTF. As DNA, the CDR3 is TGTGCCAGTCCCAACCCGTTCGGTGATGGCTACACCTTC.

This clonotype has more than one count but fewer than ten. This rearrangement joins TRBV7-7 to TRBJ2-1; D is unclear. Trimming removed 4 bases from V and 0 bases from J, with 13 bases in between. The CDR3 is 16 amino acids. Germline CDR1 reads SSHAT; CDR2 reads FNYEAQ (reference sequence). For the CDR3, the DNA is TGTGCCAGCAGCTCCGACCCCCAAAGCTCCTACAATGAGCAGTTCTTC. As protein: CASSSDPQSSYNEQFF.